These 9 T cell receptor beta chains were sequenced from one sample in a study of cytomegalovirus exposure and HLA in healthy donors. Primers: 60 Vbeta forward and 13 Jbeta reverse. Sequencing was performed with immunoSEQ multiplex PCR; in TCRdb, only in-frame clones are kept and a portion is missing. This table has roughly 130,000 clones, about 71% appearing once. What was sequenced was PBMCs. All receptors derive from a woman in her sixties in good health and CMV-seropositive.

The chain combines TRBV4-1 with TRBJ2-1; 10 nucleotides agree with TRBD1. The V gene's germline CDR1 is MGHRA and CDR2 YSYEKL. The CDR3 sequence is 17 residues long. Trimming cost V 4 bases and J 8 bases; bases outside gene matches: 14. CDR3 loop: CASSPGRGQGLKYEQFF. DNA of the CDR3: TGCGCCAGCAGCCCGGGTCGGGGACAGGGGCTTAAGTATGAGCAGTTCTTC.

V gene TRBV5-1 combines with J gene TRBJ1-1; the D gene is possibly TRBD1 (5 bases). The germline V gene encodes CDR1 SGHRS and CDR2 YFSETQ. Trimming removed 10 bases from V and 1 base from J, with 20 bases in between. The CDR3 has 15 residues. In nucleotides, the CDR3 is TGCGCCGCCTCCTACTGGGGGGGGAAGAACACTGAAGCTTTCTTT. This sequence encodes CAASYWGGKNTEAFF.

The CDR3 coding sequence is TGCGCCAGCAGTGAGGGGGGACAGACCTACGAGCAGTACTTC. This encodes CASSEGGQTYEQYF. The chain recombines TRBV10-1 with TRBJ2-7; TRBD1 matches 7 bases. The CDR3 runs to 14 residues. V gave up 2 bases and J gave up 2 bases; unmatched junction bases: 3. Germline V CDR1 and CDR2: WNHNN, SYGVQD (reference sequence).

There are a few counts of this clone. The V gene is TRBV18, the J gene TRBJ2-1; maybe TRBD1 (6 bases). The germline CDR1 and CDR2 sequences are KGHSH and LQKENI. CDR3 length: 15 amino acids. Trimming took off 4 bases at V and 6 bases at J, with 16 bases between the two ends. The CDR3 nucleotides read TGTGCCAGCTCACTGGGAACAGGGAACCTCAATGAGCAGTTCTTC. Translated, it gives CASSLGTGNLNEQFF.

V usage is TRBV29-1 and J usage is TRBJ1-1; TRBD1 aligns across 7 bases. The V segment lost 2 bases and the J segment 1 base; nucleotides outside the gene matches: 4. The CDR3 consists of 14 residues. CDR1 is SQVTM and CDR2 is ANQGSEA in the germline V gene. CDR3 residues: CSVERRTGNTEAFF. The CDR3 DNA follows: TGCAGCGTTGAAAGGAGGACAGGGAACACTGAAGCTTTCTTT.

This clone turned up a few times. The chain couples TRBV13 to TRBJ2-7; perhaps TRBD1 as D (5 bases). CDR1 and CDR2 from the germline V gene are PRHDT and FYEKMQ (reference sequence). The V end lost 6 bases, the J end lost 6 bases, and 21 bases lay between the germline ends. The CDR3 has 15 amino acids. The CDR3 coding sequence is TGTGCCAGCAGTCCAAGTCAGGGTACGTTGAGCGAGCAGTACTTC. It codes for CASSPSQGTLSEQYF.

The rearrangement uses TRBV15 and TRBJ2-7, with 8 bases that match TRBD2. The CDR3 loop spans 16 amino acids. Looked up from germline, CDR1 is LNHNV and CDR2 is YYDKDF (reference sequence). Germline trimming cut 1 base from V and 2 bases from J; bases unmatched to any gene: 7. The CDR3 DNA is TGTGCCACCAGCAGAGCGGGGGGGGCGAGACCCTACGAGCAGTACTTC. The encoded protein is CATSRAGGARPYEQYF.

The chain couples TRBV10-3 to TRBJ2-7; a possible D gene is TRBD1 (6 bases). This CDR3 is 15 amino acids long. Germline CDR1 and CDR2: ENHRY and SYGVKD. Trimming cost V 2 bases and J 0 bases, with 11 bases left between them. The CDR3 bases are TGTGCCATCAGTGAGCCTACAGGGAACTCCTACGAGCAGTACTTC. Translating it yields CAISEPTGNSYEQYF.

This clone was found once. The V call is TRBV7-9, the J call TRBJ1-3, with D possibly TRBD1 on 6 matching bases. CDR3 length: 14 amino acids. The ends were cut back, 4 bases at V and 4 bases at J, with 11 bases in the middle. The V gene's germline CDR1 is SEHNR and CDR2 FQNEAQ (reference sequence). CDR3 protein: CASSSGGQGNTIYF. The CDR3, as DNA: TGTGCCAGCAGCTCGGGGGGGCAAGGAAACACCATATATTTT.